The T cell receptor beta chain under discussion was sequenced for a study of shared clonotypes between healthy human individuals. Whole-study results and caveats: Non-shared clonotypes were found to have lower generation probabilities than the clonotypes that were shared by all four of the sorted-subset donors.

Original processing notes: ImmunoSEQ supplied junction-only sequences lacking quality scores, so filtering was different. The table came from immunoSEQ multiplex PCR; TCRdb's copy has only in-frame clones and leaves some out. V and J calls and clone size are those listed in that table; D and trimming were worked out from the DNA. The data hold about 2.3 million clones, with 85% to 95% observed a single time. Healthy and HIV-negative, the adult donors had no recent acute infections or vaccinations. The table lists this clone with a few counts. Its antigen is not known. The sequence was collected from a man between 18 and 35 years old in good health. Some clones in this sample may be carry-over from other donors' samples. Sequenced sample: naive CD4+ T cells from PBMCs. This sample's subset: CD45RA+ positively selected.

The CDR3 loop reads CASSRGTGGELFF. Written as DNA, the CDR3 is TGTGCCAGCAGCCGCGGGACTGGCGGGGAGCTGTTTTTT. The chain couples TRBV2 to TRBJ2-2, with TRBD2 as a possible D gene (6 bases). The V end was cut by 6 bases, the J end by 7 bases, with 12 bases between. Per germline, CDR1 SNHLY and CDR2 FYNNEI. The CDR3 covers 13 residues.